This T cell receptor beta chain was recorded in a study of cytomegalovirus exposure and HLA in healthy donors. This CDR3 is 12 amino acids long. V was shortened by 6 bases and J by 12 bases, with 17 bases between the two germline ends. Per germline, CDR1 SNHLY and CDR2 FYNNEI. Primers: 60 Vbeta forward and 13 Jbeta reverse. Clones were sequenced by immunoSEQ multiplex PCR, and TCRdb holds only the in-frame ones, with some missing. The table includes 150,000 to 200,000 clones, roughly 72% detected once. This clonotype originated in a woman aged 40-49 years in good health and CMV-seronegative. The sequencing sample was made of PBMCs. The rearrangement joins TRBV2 to TRBJ1-1; tentatively, D is TRBD1 (6 bases). For the CDR3, the DNA is TGTGCCAGCAGGGCCGGGACAAGGAAAACTTTCTTT. It specifies CASRAGTRKTFF.